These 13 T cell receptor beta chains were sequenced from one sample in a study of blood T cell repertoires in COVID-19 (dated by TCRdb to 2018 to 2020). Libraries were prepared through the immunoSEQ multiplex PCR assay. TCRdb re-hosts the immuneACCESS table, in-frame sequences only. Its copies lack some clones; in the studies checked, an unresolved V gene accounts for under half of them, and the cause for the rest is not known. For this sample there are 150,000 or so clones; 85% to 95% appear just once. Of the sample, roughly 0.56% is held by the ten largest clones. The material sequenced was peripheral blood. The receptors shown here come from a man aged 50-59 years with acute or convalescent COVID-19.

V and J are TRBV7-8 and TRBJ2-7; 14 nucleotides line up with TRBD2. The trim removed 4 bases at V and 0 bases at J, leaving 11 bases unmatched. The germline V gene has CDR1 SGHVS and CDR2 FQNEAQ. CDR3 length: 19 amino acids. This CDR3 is CASSSRAPTSGRVSYEQYF. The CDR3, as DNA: TGTGCCAGCAGCTCGAGGGCCCCGACTAGCGGGAGGGTCTCCTACGAGCAGTACTTC.

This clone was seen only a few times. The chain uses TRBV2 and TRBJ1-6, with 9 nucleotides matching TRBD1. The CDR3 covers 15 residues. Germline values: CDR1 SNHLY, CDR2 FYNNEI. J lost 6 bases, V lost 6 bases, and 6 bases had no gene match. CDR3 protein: CASRAGTGFNSPLHF. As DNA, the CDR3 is TGTGCCAGCAGAGCCGGGACAGGGTTTAATTCACCCCTCCACTTT.

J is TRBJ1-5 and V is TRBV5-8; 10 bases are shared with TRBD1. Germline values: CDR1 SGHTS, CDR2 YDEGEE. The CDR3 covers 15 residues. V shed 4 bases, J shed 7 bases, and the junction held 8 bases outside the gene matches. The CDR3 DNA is TGTGCCAGCAGCCGTTTGACAGGGGGCGGGCAGCCCCAGCATTTT. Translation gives CASSRLTGGGQPQHF.

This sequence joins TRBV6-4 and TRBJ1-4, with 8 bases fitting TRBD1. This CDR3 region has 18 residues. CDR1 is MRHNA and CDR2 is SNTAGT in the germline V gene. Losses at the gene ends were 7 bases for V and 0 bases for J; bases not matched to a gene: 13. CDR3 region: CASKGRGRRKATNEKLFF. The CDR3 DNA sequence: TGTGCCAGCAAGGGCAGGGGGCGAAGGAAGGCAACTAATGAAAAACTGTTTTTT.

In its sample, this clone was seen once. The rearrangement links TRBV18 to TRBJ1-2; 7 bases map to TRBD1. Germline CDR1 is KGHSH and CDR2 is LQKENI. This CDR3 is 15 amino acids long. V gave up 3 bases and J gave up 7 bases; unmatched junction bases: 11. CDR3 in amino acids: CASSPPGTAGVGYTF. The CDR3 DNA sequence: TGTGCCAGCTCACCTCCCGGGACAGCTGGTGTTGGCTACACCTTC.

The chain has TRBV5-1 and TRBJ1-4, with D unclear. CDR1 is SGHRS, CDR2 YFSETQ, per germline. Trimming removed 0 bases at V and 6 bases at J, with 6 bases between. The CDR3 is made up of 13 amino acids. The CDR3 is CASSLAPDEKLFF. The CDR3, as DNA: TGCGCCAGCAGCTTGGCTCCCGATGAAAAACTGTTTTTT.

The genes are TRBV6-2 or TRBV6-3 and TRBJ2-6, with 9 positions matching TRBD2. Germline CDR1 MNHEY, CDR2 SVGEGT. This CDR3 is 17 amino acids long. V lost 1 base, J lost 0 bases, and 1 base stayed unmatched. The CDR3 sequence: CASSYWRGGSGANVLTF. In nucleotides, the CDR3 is TGTGCCAGCAGTTACTGGCGGGGGGGCTCTGGGGCCAACGTCCTGACTTTC.

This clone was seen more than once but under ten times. In DNA form, the CDR3 reads TGTGCCAGCAGCCTCCCTCCTGGGGGGACAGATACGCAGTATTTT. This gives the protein CASSLPPGGTDTQYF. This chain connects TRBV7-2 to TRBJ2-3; the D gene is possibly TRBD2 (6 bases). The germline gives CDR1 SGHTA, CDR2 FQGNSA. V gave up 5 bases and J gave up 3 bases, with 15 bases separating them. This CDR3 contains 15 residues.

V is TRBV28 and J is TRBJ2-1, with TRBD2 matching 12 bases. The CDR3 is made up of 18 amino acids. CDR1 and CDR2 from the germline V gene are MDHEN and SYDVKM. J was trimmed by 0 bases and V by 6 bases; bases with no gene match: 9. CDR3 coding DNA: TGTGCCAGCAGCCGCCGGACTAGCGGGACTAGCTCCTACAATGAGCAGTTCTTC. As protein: CASSRRTSGTSSYNEQFF.

The CDR3 loop reads CASSGQGSEAFF. The DNA of the CDR3 is TGTGCCAGCAGTGGACAGGGGTCTGAAGCTTTCTTT. The chain recombines TRBV2 with TRBJ1-1, with 8 nucleotides matching TRBD1. V shed 4 bases, J shed 6 bases, and the junction held 1 base outside the gene matches. This CDR3 spans 12 amino acids. The V gene's germline CDR1 is SNHLY and CDR2 FYNNEI.

In nucleotides, the CDR3 is TGTGCCAGCAGCCTCCCCCCGGGAGCCGACCCCTACGAGCAGTACTTC. It specifies CASSLPPGADPYEQYF. The chain uses TRBV13 and TRBJ2-7; possible D gene TRBD2, 6 bases. V was trimmed by 5 bases and J by 2 bases, leaving 19 bases between them. The germline gives CDR1 PRHDT, CDR2 FYEKMQ (reference sequence). CDR3 size: 16 residues.

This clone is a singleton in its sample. The CDR3 DNA follows: TGTGCCAGCAGTGAAAGTGCCTACGACTATGGCTACACCTTC. This codes for CASSESAYDYGYTF. This chain uses TRBV6-1 with TRBJ1-2; D gene uncertain. Germline V lookup: CDR1 MNHNS, CDR2 SASEGT. This CDR3 comprises 14 residues. Trimming stripped 2 bases from V and 3 bases from J, with 10 bases between.

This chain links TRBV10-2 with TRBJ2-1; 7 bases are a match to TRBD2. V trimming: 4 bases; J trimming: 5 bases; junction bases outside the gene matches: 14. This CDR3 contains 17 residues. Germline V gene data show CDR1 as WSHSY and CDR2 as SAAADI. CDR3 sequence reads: CASSGGLTPRDHNEQFF. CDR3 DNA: TGCGCCAGCAGTGGGGGACTAACCCCCAGGGACCACAATGAGCAGTTCTTC.